These T cell receptor beta chains were read from a single sample in a study of OX40 agonist ivuxolimab in advanced cancers. The method was immunoSEQ multiplex PCR; TCRdb's version includes in-frame clones alone and lacks a portion of them. Among 9,000 to 10,000 clones listed, 70% were seen once. The sample consisted of CD4+ or CD8+ T cells sorted from blood, taken in a trial of the OX40 agonist ivuxolimab. Every receptor here comes from an adult with an advanced solid tumor such as melanoma, head and neck, liver or kidney cancer. CDR3s include the opening cysteine and the closing phenylalanine or tryptophan. The D gene is left open where the match is weak. Only some rows state a clone size, as once, few, many or a class for expanded clones.

d_gene: NA; len: 13; j_gene: TRBJ1-1; v_gene: TRBV12-5; abundance: NA; CDR3aa: CAACAPMNTEAFF; CDR3nt: TGTGCTGCCTGCGCACCTATGAACACTGAAGCTTTCTTT
d_gene: NA; len: 15; j_gene: TRBJ1-4; v_gene: TRBV9; abundance: NA; CDR3aa: CASSVGSRLNEKLFF; CDR3nt: TGTGCCAGCAGCGTAGGATCCAGGCTCAATGAAAAACTGTTTTTT
d_gene: NA; len: 13; j_gene: TRBJ2-4; v_gene: TRBV6-5; abundance: NA; CDR3aa: CASSYKVGDIQYF; CDR3nt: TGTGCCAGCAGTTACAAAGTTGGAGACATTCAGTACTTC
d_gene: TRBD1; len: 15; j_gene: TRBJ2-5; v_gene: TRBV9; abundance: NA; CDR3aa: CASSQDGTGGETQYF; CDR3nt: TGTGCCAGCAGCCAAGACGGGACAGGGGGGGAGACCCAGTACTTC
d_gene: TRBD1; len: 16; j_gene: TRBJ2-2; v_gene: TRBV5-6; abundance: NA; CDR3aa: CASSLVGQGVTGELFF; CDR3nt: TGTGCCAGCAGCTTGGTGGGACAGGGAGTCACCGGGGAGCTGTTTTTT
d_gene: NA; len: 14; j_gene: TRBJ2-1; v_gene: TRBV7-9; abundance: few; CDR3aa: CASRAGSSYNEQFF; CDR3nt: TGTGCCAGTCGCGCTGGGAGCTCCTACAATGAGCAGTTCTTC
d_gene: TRBD2; len: 15; j_gene: TRBJ2-1; v_gene: TRBV7-9; abundance: NA; CDR3aa: CASSPSGGDYNEQFF; CDR3nt: TGTGCCAGCAGCCCGAGCGGGGGGGATTACAATGAGCAGTTCTTC
d_gene: TRBD2; len: 14; j_gene: TRBJ2-1; v_gene: TRBV19; abundance: NA; CDR3aa: CASMPSGGYNEQFF; CDR3nt: TGTGCCAGTATGCCTAGCGGGGGTTACAATGAGCAGTTCTTC
d_gene: NA; len: 13; j_gene: TRBJ2-5; v_gene: TRBV7-9; abundance: NA; CDR3aa: CASSLVLLETQYF; CDR3nt: TGTGCCAGCAGCTTAGTCTTATTGGAGACCCAGTACTTC
d_gene: NA; len: 13; j_gene: TRBJ2-7; v_gene: TRBV28; abundance: NA; CDR3aa: CASSPPGPPEQYF; CDR3nt: TGTGCCAGCAGTCCTCCGGGTCCACCCGAGCAGTACTTC
d_gene: TRBD2; len: 14; j_gene: TRBJ2-2; v_gene: TRBV27; abundance: once; CDR3aa: CASSFSGGPRELFF; CDR3nt: TGTGCCAGCAGTTTTAGCGGGGGCCCACGGGAGCTGTTTTTT
d_gene: NA; len: 16; j_gene: TRBJ2-5; v_gene: TRBV5-8; abundance: NA; CDR3aa: CASSLDREEYQETQYF; CDR3nt: TGTGCCAGCAGCTTGGACAGGGAGGAGTACCAAGAGACCCAGTACTTC
d_gene: NA; len: 12; j_gene: TRBJ2-1; v_gene: TRBV5-1; abundance: NA; CDR3aa: CASSHGYNEQFF; CDR3nt: TGCGCCAGCAGCCACGGCTATAATGAGCAGTTCTTC
d_gene: NA; len: 15; j_gene: TRBJ2-3; v_gene: TRBV2; abundance: NA; CDR3aa: CASSGGTASTDTQYF; CDR3nt: TGTGCCAGCAGTGGTGGGACTGCCAGCACAGATACGCAGTATTTT
d_gene: NA; len: 13; j_gene: TRBJ1-1; v_gene: TRBV28; abundance: few; CDR3aa: CASSLVGGTEAFF; CDR3nt: TGTGCCAGCAGTTTAGTAGGGGGGACTGAAGCTTTCTTT
d_gene: TRBD2; len: 15; j_gene: TRBJ2-3; v_gene: TRBV6-6; abundance: once; CDR3aa: CASTELAGGTDTQYF; CDR3nt: TGTGCCAGCACCGAATTAGCGGGGGGCACAGATACGCAGTATTTT
d_gene: NA; len: 15; j_gene: TRBJ1-2; v_gene: TRBV9; abundance: NA; CDR3aa: CASSTPAPLSHDYTF; CDR3nt: TGTGCCAGCAGCACCCCGGCACCACTTTCCCATGACTACACCTTC
d_gene: NA; len: 15; j_gene: TRBJ1-1; v_gene: TRBV11-3; abundance: NA; CDR3aa: CASSLGRGAATEAFF; CDR3nt: TGTGCCAGCAGCTTAGGGCGGGGGGCGGCCACTGAAGCTTTCTTT
d_gene: NA; len: 13; j_gene: TRBJ1-1; v_gene: TRBV9; abundance: medium-sized; CDR3aa: CASSVVLGPEAFF; CDR3nt: TGTGCCAGCAGCGTAGTATTGGGTCCTGAAGCTTTCTTT
d_gene: NA; len: 16; j_gene: TRBJ2-1; v_gene: TRBV19; abundance: NA; CDR3aa: CASSIDLSGSYNEQFF; CDR3nt: TGTGCCAGTAGTATAGATCTAAGCGGGTCGTACAATGAGCAGTTCTTC
d_gene: NA; len: 17; j_gene: TRBJ1-1; v_gene: TRBV7-8; abundance: NA; CDR3aa: CASTQGQGIFMNTEAFF; CDR3nt: TGTGCCAGCACCCAGGGGCAGGGGATCTTCATGAACACTGAAGCTTTCTTT
d_gene: NA; len: 18; j_gene: TRBJ2-6; v_gene: TRBV30; abundance: few; CDR3aa: CAWSVLGQDISGANVLTF; CDR3nt: TGTGCCTGGAGTGTACTGGGACAAGATATCTCTGGGGCCAACGTCCTGACTTTC
d_gene: TRBD1; len: 15; j_gene: TRBJ2-2; v_gene: TRBV7-9; abundance: NA; CDR3aa: CASTPQGANTGELFF; CDR3nt: TGTGCCAGCACCCCCCAGGGGGCCAACACCGGGGAGCTGTTTTTT
d_gene: NA; len: 14; j_gene: TRBJ1-3; v_gene: TRBV28; abundance: NA; CDR3aa: CASSDRLGGNTIYF; CDR3nt: TGTGCCAGCTCCGACAGGTTAGGCGGAAACACCATATATTTT
d_gene: TRBD2; len: 14; j_gene: TRBJ2-1; v_gene: TRBV29-1; abundance: NA; CDR3aa: CSVETGGPVNEQFF; CDR3nt: TGCAGCGTTGAGACGGGGGGGCCGGTAAATGAGCAGTTCTTC
d_gene: NA; len: 12; j_gene: TRBJ2-7; v_gene: TRBV13; abundance: once; CDR3aa: CASSETRYEQYF; CDR3nt: TGTGCCAGCAGTGAGACGAGGTACGAGCAGTACTTC
d_gene: TRBD2; len: 19; j_gene: TRBJ2-1; v_gene: TRBV7-8; abundance: NA; CDR3aa: CASSLHQPTSGALGNEQFF; CDR3nt: TGTGCCAGCAGCTTACACCAACCGACTAGCGGGGCCTTGGGGAATGAGCAGTTCTTC
d_gene: NA; len: 12; j_gene: TRBJ2-5; v_gene: TRBV4-2; abundance: NA; CDR3aa: CASSEESETQYF; CDR3nt: TGTGCCAGCAGCGAAGAGTCCGAGACCCAGTACTTC
d_gene: TRBD1; len: 11; j_gene: TRBJ1-2; v_gene: TRBV30; abundance: few; CDR3aa: CASSGGIGYTF; CDR3nt: TGTGCCTCATCAGGGGGCATAGGCTACACCTTC
d_gene: NA; len: 13; j_gene: TRBJ1-2; v_gene: TRBV9; abundance: NA; CDR3aa: CASGDRSYYGYTF; CDR3nt: TGTGCCAGCGGGGACCGCAGCTACTATGGCTACACCTTC
d_gene: TRBD1; len: 15; j_gene: TRBJ2-7; v_gene: TRBV4-3; abundance: NA; CDR3aa: CASSPGTGRSYEQYF; CDR3nt: TGCGCCAGCAGCCCCGGGACAGGGAGGTCCTACGAGCAGTACTTC
d_gene: NA; len: 11; j_gene: TRBJ2-1; v_gene: TRBV30; abundance: NA; CDR3aa: CAWIEGYEQFF; CDR3nt: TGTGCCTGGATCGAGGGCTATGAGCAGTTCTTC
d_gene: NA; len: 15; j_gene: TRBJ2-1; v_gene: TRBV6-1; abundance: NA; CDR3aa: CASSDRDTSYNEQFF; CDR3nt: TGTGCCAGCAGTGATAGGGACACCTCCTACAATGAGCAGTTCTTC
d_gene: NA; len: 13; j_gene: TRBJ2-7; v_gene: TRBV30; abundance: once; CDR3aa: CAWSPAPIYEQYF; CDR3nt: TGTGCCTGGAGCCCAGCGCCAATCTACGAGCAGTACTTC